This passage covers 30 T cell receptor beta chains from one sample sequenced in a study of cytomegalovirus exposure and HLA in healthy donors (dated 2017 in TCRdb). The library was prepared using the immunoSEQ multiplex PCR assay. For the multiplex PCR, a mixture combining 60 forward primers for TCR Vbeta segments and 13 reverse primers for TCR Jbeta segments was used. Imported from immuneACCESS, the table was reduced by TCRdb to in-frame sequences with V and J called. These copies leave out some clones; in studies compared against another copy, an unresolved V gene accounts for under half, and the cause of the remainder is not known. A total of under 150,000 clones appear in this sample, around 73% of them only once. The top ten hold 14% of the sample. The source material was PBMCs. The receptor source for this set is a human donor in good health.

The V gene is TRBV6-5, the J gene TRBJ2-7; D not certain. Germline CDR1 is MNHEY and CDR2 is SVGAGI. V was cut by 3 bases and J by 0 bases, with 9 bases left in between. The CDR3 consists of 14 residues. The CDR3 DNA is TGTGCCAGCAGTTATGATTCGGGCTCCTACGAGCAGTACTTC. Protein: CASSYDSGSYEQYF.

The V and J genes are TRBV9 and TRBJ1-2, with 8 bases matching TRBD1. V gave up 4 bases and J gave up 4 bases; unmatched junction bases: 3. Germline V gene data show CDR1 as SGDLS and CDR2 as YYNGEE. The length of the CDR3 is 13 residues. The CDR3 sequence is CASSTTGVYGYTF. As DNA, the CDR3 is TGTGCCAGCAGCACGACAGGGGTCTATGGCTACACCTTC.

The rearrangement joins TRBV13 to TRBJ2-3; 8 bases line up with TRBD2. Germline CDR1 reads PRHDT; CDR2 reads FYEKMQ (reference sequence). The CDR3 is made up of 15 amino acids. The J segment lost 1 base and the V segment lost 1 base, leaving 1 base of the junction unmatched. CDR3 sequence reads: CASSLELAGTDTQYF. The CDR3 DNA sequence: TGTGCCAGCAGCTTAGAACTAGCGGGCACAGATACGCAGTATTTT.

This clone has only a few counts. The V call is TRBV11-3, the J call TRBJ2-1; the match to TRBD2 covers 7 bases. V was pared by 4 bases and J by 7 bases, with 10 bases of the junction left unmatched. CDR1 and CDR2 from the germline V gene are SGHNT and YENEEA. The CDR3 is 15 residues long. CDR3 residues: CASSYSTRTSNEQFF. The CDR3 nucleotides are TGTGCCAGCAGCTATTCGACGCGGACTAGTAATGAGCAGTTCTTC.

The chain employs TRBV27 and TRBJ1-2; TRBD1 aligns across 7 bases. This CDR3 region has 14 residues. Germline V gives CDR1 MNHEY, CDR2 SMNVEV (reference sequence). V was clipped by 6 bases and J by 5 bases; unmatched bases: 9. CDR3 coding DNA: TGTGCCAGCAGAGCCCGGGGACAGAATTATGGCTACACCTTC. Protein product: CASRARGQNYGYTF.

This chain connects TRBV9 to TRBJ2-6; a possible D gene is TRBD1 (8 bases). Germline CDR1 and CDR2: SGDLS and YYNGEE. V was cut by 4 bases and J by 0 bases, with 26 bases left in between. There are 21 residues in the CDR3. The CDR3 nucleotides are TGTGCCAGCAGCTCACAGGGAGGGGTAACAGGGGGGTACTCTGGGGCCAACGTCCTGACTTTC. Translated: CASSSQGGVTGGYSGANVLTF.

The gene calls are TRBV9 and TRBJ1-2; D remains ambiguous. This CDR3 is 13 amino acids long. CDR1 is SGDLS and CDR2 is YYNGEE in the germline V gene. The V end lost 2 bases, the J end lost 1 base, and 6 bases lay between the germline ends. The CDR3 protein is CASSVYSNYGYTF. For the CDR3, the DNA is TGTGCCAGCAGCGTCTACAGTAACTATGGCTACACCTTC.

This chain links TRBV7-2 with TRBJ2-7; D gene ambiguous. V was trimmed by 1 base and J by 4 bases, leaving 8 bases between them. The CDR3 has 13 residues. CDR1 SGHTA and CDR2 FQGNSA come from the germline V gene. CDR3 in amino acids: CASSLGAQYEQYF. CDR3 in DNA: TGTGCCAGCAGCTTAGGAGCGCAGTACGAGCAGTACTTC.

This clone was counted a few times. The CDR3 is CASSQVGQGDTQYF. CDR3 DNA sequence: TGCGCCAGCAGCCAAGTAGGTCAGGGAGATACGCAGTATTTT. The gene calls are TRBV4-1 and TRBJ2-3; D may be TRBD1 (5 bases). CDR3 length equals 14 residues. V shed 1 base and J shed 5 bases, with 10 bases lying between them. Germline V gene sequence: CDR1 MGHRA, CDR2 YSYEKL.

V gene TRBV7-9 combines with J gene TRBJ2-5, with 11 bases identical to TRBD1. The CDR3 contains 14 residues. Trimming at V came to 5 bases and at J to 5 bases, leaving 4 bases not matched to a gene. In germline, CDR1 is SEHNR, CDR2 FQNEAQ (reference sequence). CDR3 amino acids: CASSPGQGEETQYF. The CDR3, as DNA: TGTGCCAGCAGCCCGGGACAGGGGGAGGAGACCCAGTACTTC.

This clone was picked up one time. The chain employs TRBV11-1 and TRBJ1-1; D remains unclear. The V gene's germline CDR1 is SGHAT and CDR2 FQDESV (reference sequence). This CDR3 comprises 16 residues. The V gene lost 3 bases and the J gene lost 1 base, with 15 bases spanning the gap. The CDR3 loop reads CASSFQVFPWNTEAFF. CDR3 in DNA: TGTGCCAGCAGCTTTCAGGTGTTCCCATGGAACACTGAAGCTTTCTTT.

The chain has TRBV29-1 and TRBJ2-1, with TRBD2 matching over 9 bases. Germline trimming cut 7 bases from V and 7 bases from J; bases unmatched to any gene: 14. The CDR3 totals 15 residues. Per germline, CDR1 SQVTM and CDR2 ANQGSEA. As DNA, the CDR3 is TGCAGCGCCGATTCACGGCTAGCGGGGAGGAATGAGCAGTTCTTC. Translating gives CSADSRLAGRNEQFF.

This clone was counted a single time. The rearrangement joins TRBV12-5 to TRBJ2-5, with D perhaps matching TRBD1 (6 bases). CDR3 length equals 14 residues. Trimming pared 1 base from V and 3 bases from J, leaving 9 bases between. Germline V CDR1 and CDR2: LGHNT, FRNRAP. CDR3 DNA: TGTGCTAGTGGTTTGGGGGCAGGGGAAGAGACCCAGTACTTC. Amino acid sequence: CASGLGAGEETQYF.

Here the CDR3 DNA reads TGTGCCAGCTCACCAGTCCCAATTGAGCAGTTCTTC. Its protein product is CASSPVPIEQFF. V usage is TRBV18 and J usage is TRBJ2-1; D is undetermined. Germline V gene lookup returns CDR1 KGHSH and CDR2 LQKENI. The CDR3 is 12 residues long. The V end lost 2 bases, the J end lost 9 bases, and 8 bases lay between the germline ends.

This chain links TRBV4-1 with TRBJ2-7; D possibly corresponds to TRBD1 (6 bases). The CDR3 spans 15 residues. Germline V gene sequence: CDR1 MGHRA, CDR2 YSYEKL. Trimming took 3 bases from V and 0 from J, leaving 12 bases between them. The CDR3 protein is CASSHRDTFSYEQYF. Written as DNA, the CDR3 is TGCGCCAGCAGCCACCGGGACACCTTCTCCTACGAGCAGTACTTC.

This clone has a single count. The chain employs TRBV11-2 and TRBJ2-2; TRBD1 might be the D (6 bases). This CDR3 spans 14 amino acids. V lost 2 bases and J 7 bases, leaving 11 bases between the germline ends. In germline, CDR1 is SGHAT, CDR2 FQNNGV. This CDR3 is CASSLQQGDGELFF. CDR3 in DNA: TGTGCCAGCAGCTTACAACAGGGTGACGGGGAGCTGTTTTTT.

This clone was seen only a few times. The chain combines TRBV5-4 with TRBJ2-1, with 10 bases fitting TRBD2. V lost 5 bases and J lost 6; bases outside the gene matches: 8. This CDR3 is 15 amino acids long. Germline V gene lookup returns CDR1 SGHNT and CDR2 YYREEE (reference sequence). CDR3 amino acids: CASRSSGGAGNEQFF. CDR3 nucleotides: TGTGCCAGCAGATCCAGCGGGGGGGCCGGCAATGAGCAGTTCTTC.

The rearrangement uses TRBV9 and TRBJ1-3; perhaps TRBD1 as D (6 bases). The CDR3 covers 15 residues. Germline-derived CDR1 and CDR2 are SGDLS and YYNGEE. Trimming pared 3 bases from V and 0 bases from J, leaving 10 bases between. This CDR3 is CASSAGQSSGNTIYF. The CDR3 DNA reads TGTGCCAGCAGCGCCGGACAGTCCTCTGGAAACACCATATATTTT.

This clone has a single count. The V gene is TRBV19, the J gene TRBJ2-5; TRBD1 might be the D (6 bases). Germline V gives CDR1 LNHDA, CDR2 SQIVND (reference sequence). The length of the CDR3 is 14 residues. V was shortened by 7 bases and J by 1 base, with 13 bases between the two germline ends. CDR3 in amino acids: CASTNTGSQETQYF. CDR3 nucleotides: TGTGCCAGTACCAATACAGGGAGCCAAGAGACCCAGTACTTC. Combining the CDR3 with reference TRBV19 and TRBJ2-5 gives the whole variable domain DGGITQSPKYLFRKEGQNVTLSCEQNLNHDAMYWYRQDPGQGLRLIYYSQIVNDFQKGDIAEGYSVSREKKESFPLTVTSAQKNPTAFYLCASTNTGSQETQYFGPGTRLLVL.

The genes are TRBV19 and TRBJ2-7, with a possible D match to TRBD1 (5 bases). V lost 7 bases and J lost 2, with 9 bases in between. CDR1 is LNHDA and CDR2 is SQIVND in the germline V gene (reference sequence). This CDR3 spans 12 amino acids. DNA of the CDR3: TGTGCCAGTACCTCGACAGCCTACGAGCAGTACTTC. Translated, it gives CASTSTAYEQYF.

The rearrangement joins TRBV9 to TRBJ2-1; D ambiguous. Germline V gene sequence: CDR1 SGDLS, CDR2 YYNGEE. The CDR3 loop spans 14 amino acids. V lost 0 bases and J 0 bases, leaving 4 bases between the germline ends. The CDR3 region has the DNA TGTGCCAGCAGCGTAGGGAGCTCCTACAATGAGCAGTTCTTC. This encodes CASSVGSSYNEQFF.

This clone was observed once. The chain couples TRBV9 to TRBJ1-1, with 7 bases lining up with TRBD1. J lost 7 bases, V lost 4 bases, and 10 bases had no gene match. There are 14 residues in the CDR3. The germline gives CDR1 SGDLS, CDR2 YYNGEE. The CDR3 bases are TGTGCCAGCAGCATCGACGCCCGGGACAGTGAAGCTTTCTTT. Its translation: CASSIDARDSEAFF.

The chain uses TRBV7-3 and TRBJ2-5; no clear D. Germline-derived CDR1 and CDR2 are SGHTA and FQGTGA. The CDR3 runs 11 residues. Trimming cost V 5 bases and J 6 bases, with 7 bases left between them. Here the CDR3 DNA reads TGTGCCAGCAGCCTGAACAAGACCCAGTACTTC. Translation: CASSLNKTQYF.

V and J are TRBV7-2 and TRBJ1-6, with 8 bases fitting TRBD1. The V gene end was trimmed by 5 bases and the J gene end by 9 bases; junction bases not matched to a gene: 6. The germline V gene has CDR1 SGHTA and CDR2 FQGNSA. The CDR3 covers 14 residues. CDR3 region: CASSLYTGGSPLHF. As DNA, the CDR3 is TGTGCCAGCAGCCTCTATACAGGGGGTTCACCCCTCCACTTT.

V usage is TRBV4-1 and J usage is TRBJ2-5, with 10 nucleotides matching TRBD2. The V gene end was trimmed by 0 bases and the J gene end by 0 bases; junction bases not matched to a gene: 7. CDR1 is MGHRA, CDR2 YSYEKL, per germline. CDR3 length: 18 amino acids. The CDR3 loop reads CASSQDVTSGQYQETQYF. The CDR3 DNA follows: TGCGCCAGCAGCCAAGATGTGACTAGCGGGCAGTACCAAGAGACCCAGTACTTC.

This chain connects TRBV5-1 to TRBJ2-1; 8 bases line up with TRBD1. The CDR3 consists of 14 residues. The germline V gene has CDR1 SGHRS and CDR2 YFSETQ. The trim removed 2 bases at V and 8 bases at J, leaving 6 bases unmatched. CDR3 loop: CASSFRQGSDEQFF. In DNA, the CDR3 is TGCGCCAGCAGCTTTCGACAGGGGTCCGATGAGCAGTTCTTC.

This sequence joins TRBV30 and TRBJ2-1; D gene unclear. Germline values: CDR1 GTSNPN, CDR2 SVGIG (reference sequence). V lost 0 bases, J lost 4 bases, and 7 bases lay in between. The CDR3 has 13 amino acids. The CDR3 spells CAWSVGRYNEQFF. DNA for the CDR3: TGTGCCTGGAGTGTTGGCAGATACAATGAGCAGTTCTTC.

This clone appeared a few times. J is TRBJ1-5 and V is TRBV6-1; tentative D call: TRBD1 (5 bases). Germline values: CDR1 MNHNS, CDR2 SASEGT. This CDR3 contains 16 residues. V lost 2 bases, J lost 5 bases, and 16 bases lay in between. CDR3 amino acids: CASSEYRVGGDQPQHF. The CDR3 coding sequence is TGTGCCAGCAGTGAATATAGGGTGGGGGGAGATCAGCCCCAGCATTTT.

This clone was picked up one time. The junction departs from germline at one end; a sequencing error may be responsible. The genes are TRBV2 and TRBJ2-5; no clear D gene. The assigned J gene may be wrong: the sequence end matches TRBJ2-7 better. This CDR3 spans 14 amino acids. Germline V gene lookup returns CDR1 SNHLY and CDR2 FYNNEI. The CDR3 sequence is CVSSEGPGTYEQYF. The CDR3 region has the DNA TGTGTCAGCAGTGAAGGGCCAGGCACCTACGAGCAGTACTTC.

The chain recombines TRBV10-3 with TRBJ2-1; 7 bases fit TRBD1. The germline V gene has CDR1 ENHRY and CDR2 SYGVKD. V lost 3 bases, J lost 10 bases, and 18 bases stayed unmatched. This CDR3 comprises 17 residues. The CDR3 region is CAISDKTGPLNFTEQFF. CDR3 nucleotides: TGTGCCATCAGTGACAAGACAGGGCCCCTGAACTTCACAGAGCAGTTCTTC.